One sample yielded the 8 T cell receptor beta chains listed below, sequenced in a study of neurological immune-mediated disorders. Time point here: technical triplicate 2. TCRdb independently ran MiXCR on the 5' RACE reads; one entry per CDR3 protein. The table records roughly 30,000 distinct CDR3 sequences, 13% of them present only once. The sample consisted of CD4+ T cells from blood. These receptor sequences come from a female donor with HTLV-1-associated myelopathy (HAM/TSP).

The chain is built from TRBV6-2 or TRBV6-3 and TRBJ2-1; 7 positions match TRBD2. Germline-derived CDR1 and CDR2 are MNHEY and SVGEGT. There are 14 residues in the CDR3. J lost 12 bases, V lost 9 bases, and 17 bases had no gene match. CDR3 in DNA: TGTGCCAGAAGCACGGGGGGATCTAGCTTCTCGCAGTTCTTC. Translation: CARSTGGSSFSQFF.

The table lists this clonotype with many counts. The chain has TRBV28 and TRBJ2-1; 8 nucleotides line up with TRBD1. The germline V gene has CDR1 MDHEN and CDR2 SYDVKM. With V trimmed by 7 bases and J by 7 bases, 12 bases remained unmatched. This CDR3 spans 15 amino acids. The CDR3 reads CASNAPDREVNEQFF. CDR3 in DNA: TGTGCCAGCAACGCTCCGGACAGGGAGGTTAATGAGCAGTTCTTC.

The chain employs TRBV7-2 and TRBJ2-3; TRBD2 is a possible D gene (5 bases). The CDR3 runs 14 residues. Trimming pared 1 base from V and 6 bases from J, leaving 11 bases between. Per germline, CDR1 SGHTA and CDR2 FQGNSA. Here the CDR3 DNA reads TGTGCCAGCAGCTTAGGTGAGGGAGTGGATACGCAGTATTTT. Protein product: CASSLGEGVDTQYF.

This clonotype was seen many times. The chain combines TRBV10-3 with TRBJ2-3, with D possibly being TRBD1 (6 bases). Trimming removed 2 bases at V and 0 bases at J, with 9 bases between. The CDR3 is 15 amino acids. Germline CDR1 reads ENHRY; CDR2 reads SYGVKD. The CDR3 DNA is TGTGCCATCAGTGAGCGCGGACAGAGCACAGATACGCAGTATTTT. Residues: CAISERGQSTDTQYF.

Ten or more counts support this clonotype. The V and J genes are TRBV29-1 and TRBJ2-1, with D possibly being TRBD2 (6 bases). Deletions cut 7 bases from V and 0 bases from J, with 13 bases between. The CDR3 has 14 amino acids. Germline-derived CDR1 and CDR2 are SQVTM and ANQGSEA. Here the CDR3 DNA reads TGCAGCGGCGAACGGGGGAGCTCCTACAATGAGCAGTTCTTC. This gives the protein CSGERGSSYNEQFF.

This clonotype was detected ten times or more. This chain links TRBV7-2 with TRBJ2-3; D may be TRBD1 (5 bases). There are 14 residues in the CDR3. V gave up 5 bases and J gave up 5 bases, with 14 bases separating them. Germline assignment: CDR1 SGHTA and CDR2 FQGNSA. The CDR3 nucleotides read TGTGCCAGCAGCCCGGCAGGGCAGAAAGATACGCAGTATTTT. Its translation: CASSPAGQKDTQYF.

This clonotype appeared many times. As DNA, the CDR3 is TGTGCCTGGAGGCGGGGGGGTCCCCATGAGCAGTTCTTC. It encodes CAWRRGGPHEQFF. The chain couples TRBV30 to TRBJ2-1, with 9 bases fitting TRBD2. Losses at the gene ends were 3 bases for V and 8 bases for J; bases not matched to a gene: 5. The germline V gene has CDR1 GTSNPN and CDR2 SVGIG (reference sequence). The CDR3 runs to 13 residues.

This clonotype was seen at least ten times. The chain links TRBV5-5 to TRBJ2-7, with a weak D call TRBD1 (5 bases). With 2 bases removed from V and 0 bases from J, the gap between germline ends came to 12 bases. Germline values: CDR1 SGHKS, CDR2 YYEKEE (reference sequence). The CDR3 totals 15 residues. For the CDR3, the DNA is TGTGCCAGCAGCTTACGACAGATCAGCTCCTACGAGCAGTACTTC. It is translated as CASSLRQISSYEQYF.